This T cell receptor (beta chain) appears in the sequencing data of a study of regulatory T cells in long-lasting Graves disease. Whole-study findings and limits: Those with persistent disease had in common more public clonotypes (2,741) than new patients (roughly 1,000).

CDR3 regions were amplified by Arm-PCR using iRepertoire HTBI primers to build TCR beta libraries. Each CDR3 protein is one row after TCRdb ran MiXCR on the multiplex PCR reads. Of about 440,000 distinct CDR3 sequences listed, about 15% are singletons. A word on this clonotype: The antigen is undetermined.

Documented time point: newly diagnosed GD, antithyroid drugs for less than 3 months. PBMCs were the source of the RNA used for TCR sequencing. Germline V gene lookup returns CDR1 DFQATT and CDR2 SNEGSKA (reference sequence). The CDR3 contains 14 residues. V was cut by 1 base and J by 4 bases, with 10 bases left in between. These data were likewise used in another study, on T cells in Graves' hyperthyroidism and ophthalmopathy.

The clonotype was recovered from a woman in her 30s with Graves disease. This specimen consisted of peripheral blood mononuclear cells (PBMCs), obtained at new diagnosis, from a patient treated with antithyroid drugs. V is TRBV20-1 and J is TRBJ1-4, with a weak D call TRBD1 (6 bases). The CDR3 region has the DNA TGCAGTGCTAGAGGGACAGTTTATAATGAAAAACTGTTTTTT. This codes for CSARGTVYNEKLFF.